This T cell receptor (beta chain) was captured by sequencing in a study of shared clonotypes between healthy human individuals. The overall study: Donor ages ranged 18 to 49 years: two women, a few men.

Replicate PCRs for sorted subsets used around 200 ng DNA; this equaled some 30,000 T cell genomes. The assay was immunoSEQ multiplex PCR, and TCRdb's table has in-frame clones only and misses some. The sample yields about 690,000 clones, about 90% seen once. CD45RO+ cells and CCR7-negative CD45RA+ TemRA cells were combined as CD8 memory. General study results and limits: Generation of non-shared clonotypes was less probable than generation of clonotypes shared by all four donors.

The CDR3 spans 15 residues. Trimming cost V 5 bases and J 8 bases, with 24 bases left between them. Per germline, CDR1 SQVTM and CDR2 ANQGSEA. Points on this clone: As yet, its antigen is unknown.

This receptor was taken from a young man in good health. Some clones in this sample may be carry-over from other donors' samples. The chain carries TRBV29-1 and TRBJ1-1; D possibly corresponds to TRBD1 (6 bases). Sequencing was performed on memory CD8+ T cells from PBMCs. As to subset: CD45RO+ cells pooled with CCR7-negative TemRA cells. CDR3 loop: CSVKHPGHGGEEAFF. CDR3 sequence (DNA): TGCAGCGTTAAACACCCGGGACACGGGGGCGAGGAAGCTTTCTTT.